Listed below are T cell receptor beta chains from one sample, sequenced in a study of shared clonotypes between healthy human individuals. Some clones are missing from TCRdb's copy, which holds only in-frame ones; the method was immunoSEQ multiplex PCR. The data contain some 1,900,000 clones, about 95% of them singletons. The source material was naive CD8+ T cells sorted from blood. These receptors all stem from a man in his late teens or twenties in good health. The conserved cysteine and the conserved F or W are not part of the CDR3 here. D genes are given only for firm matches.

>TRBJ1-2|TRBV5-1|-
ASSERKGEANYGYT
>TRBJ2-7|TRBV4-1|-
ASSQVLGYEQY
>TRBJ1-2|TRBV6-5|-
ASSYSTVPYGYT
>TRBJ2-1|TRBV4-3|TRBD2
ASSQRTGRGSGTSNEQF
>TRBJ2-2|TRBV4-1|TRBD2
ASSPFSGGPGGELF
>TRBJ1-5|TRBV7-9|-
ASSTEASSNQPQH
>TRBJ2-1|TRBV27|TRBD2
ASSSPGSGDYNEQF
>TRBJ1-4|TRBV2|TRBD1
ASSAGTVPTNEKLF
>TRBJ2-7|TRBV4-1|TRBD1
ASSQAPPRDSYYEQY
>TRBJ2-2|TRBV30|TRBD1
AWTGQAGGELF
>TRBJ1-1|TRBV11-2|-
ASSLVAGLAEAF
>TRBJ1-5|TRBV10-3|-
AISPTANSNQPQH
>TRBJ2-3|TRBV9|TRBD1
ASSYTGGGTDTQY
>TRBJ2-3|TRBV7-8|-
ASSLGHLLGVDTQY
>TRBJ1-5|TRBV23-1|-
ASSLEQGNQPQH
>TRBJ2-2|TRBV30|TRBD1
AWSAGQGNTGELF
>TRBJ2-5|TRBV7-9|-
ASSEGEYETQY
>TRBJ1-1|TRBV7-9|-
ASNFDIPSTEAF
>TRBJ2-2|TRBV29-1|-
SVEMENTGELF
>TRBJ2-7|TRBV27|-
ASSLTVGDSYEQY
>TRBJ2-7|TRBV9|-
ASSASPSVNYEQY
>TRBJ1-5|TRBV30|TRBD1
AWSPPGGDNQPQH
>TRBJ2-7|TRBV27|-
ASRQTGTIYEQY
>TRBJ2-1|TRBV27|TRBD1
ASSLWPRDRQF